A single sample gave rise to the 22 T cell receptor beta chains below, sequenced in a study of shared clonotypes between healthy human individuals (dated by TCRdb to about 2020). Receptor amplification or capture employed the immunoSEQ multiplex PCR assay. Imported from immuneACCESS, the table was reduced by TCRdb to in-frame sequences with V and J called. These copies leave out some clones; in studies compared against another copy, an unresolved V gene accounts for under half, and the cause of the remainder is not known. This sample has hundreds of thousands of clones in its table, and 75% to 80% of those were observed once. About 12% of the sample goes to the ten largest clones. Material: PBMCs. The receptors stem from a woman in her thirties or forties in good health. Some clones in this sample may be carry-over from other donors' samples.

About this clone: A much larger clone lies one base from this, so it may be a read error. Other DNA sequences of this sample code for an identical CDR3. DNA of the CDR3: TGTGCCATCAGTGACAGCAATCAGCCCCAGCATTTT. Protein sequence: CAISDSNQPQHF. The rearrangement uses TRBV10-3 and TRBJ1-5; D uncertain. This CDR3 has 12 residues. Trimming took 3 bases from V and 1 from J, leaving 1 base between them. Germline V gene data show CDR1 as ENHRY and CDR2 as SYGVKD.

The chain links TRBV2 to TRBJ1-2, with 8 bases that match TRBD1. The CDR3 is 15 amino acids. V trimming: 6 bases; J trimming: 3 bases; junction bases outside the gene matches: 9. The germline V gene has CDR1 SNHLY and CDR2 FYNNEI. CDR3 protein: CASRGDRGVYYGYTF. The DNA for the CDR3 is TGTGCCAGCAGAGGAGACAGGGGTGTGTACTATGGCTACACCTTC. Full variable domain (outside the CDR3, taken from reference TRBV2 and TRBJ1-2): EPEVTQTPSHQVTQMGQEVILRCVPISNHLYFYWYRQILGQKVEFLVSFYNNEISEKSEIFDDQFSVERPDGSNFTLKIRSTKLEDSAMYFCASRGDRGVYYGYTFGSGTRLTVV.

The chain has TRBV6-1 and TRBJ2-7, with a possible D match to TRBD1 (5 bases). The germline V and J ends were trimmed by 4 bases and 0 bases, with 10 bases remaining between them. Germline CDR1 and CDR2: MNHNS and SASEGT. The length of the CDR3 is 14 residues. CDR3 amino acids: CASSVYRSSYEQYF. The CDR3 DNA follows: TGTGCCAGCAGTGTATACAGGAGCTCCTACGAGCAGTACTTC.

This clone has a handful of counts. V gene TRBV10-3 combines with J gene TRBJ1-1; D may be TRBD1 (6 bases). The CDR3 has 13 amino acids. V lost 3 bases and J 6 bases, leaving 11 bases between the germline ends. Germline lookup yields CDR1 ENHRY and CDR2 SYGVKD. As DNA, the CDR3 is TGTGCCATCAGTGATAACAGGGACGCTGAAGCTTTCTTT. As protein: CAISDNRDAEAFF.

The rearrangement links TRBV30 to TRBJ1-5; unclear D gene. Trimming cost V 3 bases and J 0 bases, with 9 bases left between them. The CDR3 is made up of 14 amino acids. CDR1 GTSNPN and CDR2 SVGIG come from the germline V gene (reference sequence). The CDR3 protein is CAWSTVNSNQPQHF. DNA for the CDR3: TGTGCCTGGAGCACAGTGAATAGCAATCAGCCCCAGCATTTT.

This sequence joins TRBV11-2 and TRBJ2-5, with unresolved D. This CDR3 is 11 amino acids long. Trimming shortened V by 8 bases and J by 5 bases, and 9 bases separated the two germline ends. Per the germline V gene, CDR1 is SGHAT and CDR2 is FQNNGV. The CDR3 DNA reads as TGTGCCAGCGGGAAGATTGAGACCCAGTACTTC. This sequence encodes CASGKIETQYF.

At least ten counts were recorded for this clone. V is TRBV7-2 and J is TRBJ2-7; D remains unclear. The CDR3 extends over 13 amino acids. Per germline, CDR1 SGHTA and CDR2 FQGNSA. Trimming took 1 base from V and 4 from J, leaving 8 bases between them. CDR3 sequence reads: CASSLDVVYEQYF. Written as DNA, the CDR3 is TGTGCCAGCAGCTTAGACGTCGTTTACGAGCAGTACTTC.

The rearrangement uses TRBV5-1 and TRBJ2-7, with 15 nucleotides matching TRBD2. Germline V gene lookup returns CDR1 SGHRS and CDR2 YFSETQ. V was pared by 0 bases and J by 5 bases, with 3 bases of the junction left unmatched. The CDR3 totals 16 residues. Here the CDR3 DNA reads TGCGCCAGCAGCTTGGGGACTAGCGGGAGGGTGAACGAGCAGTACTTC. It yields the protein CASSLGTSGRVNEQYF.

The J gene is TRBJ1-4, the V gene TRBV19, with 12 bases aligning to TRBD1. This CDR3 has 14 residues. V trimming: 5 bases; J trimming: 8 bases; junction bases outside the gene matches: 3. CDR1 LNHDA and CDR2 SQIVND come from the germline V gene (reference sequence). The DNA of the CDR3 is TGTGCCAGTAGTCCGGGACAGGGGGCGGAAAAACTGTTTTTT. Encoded protein: CASSPGQGAEKLFF.

The rearrangement uses TRBV29-1 and TRBJ1-2; D is perhaps TRBD1 (6 bases). There are 13 residues in the CDR3. V was shortened by 6 bases and J by 5 bases, with 16 bases between the two germline ends. Germline values: CDR1 SQVTM, CDR2 ANQGSEA. The CDR3 is CSVTLQGLYGYTF. The CDR3 DNA reads TGCAGCGTGACGTTACAGGGCCTGTATGGCTACACCTTC.

V gene TRBV4-1 combines with J gene TRBJ1-5; the D gene is possibly TRBD1 (5 bases). The germline CDR1 and CDR2 sequences are MGHRA and YSYEKL. The CDR3 loop spans 16 amino acids. The ends were cut back, 0 bases at V and 3 bases at J, with 12 bases in the middle. In DNA form, the CDR3 reads TGCGCCAGCAGCCAAGAACGGGCAGGGCACAATCAGCCCCAGCATTTT. Its translation: CASSQERAGHNQPQHF.

The V call is TRBV29-1, the J call TRBJ1-5, with TRBD1 matching over 8 bases. The germline V gene encodes CDR1 SQVTM and CDR2 ANQGSEA. This CDR3 is built from 15 residues. The trim removed 6 bases at V and 2 bases at J, leaving 9 bases unmatched. This CDR3 reads CSVQIQGARNQPQHF. The CDR3 DNA sequence: TGCAGCGTACAAATCCAGGGGGCTCGCAATCAGCCCCAGCATTTT.

This chain uses TRBV27 with TRBJ2-3; D possibly corresponds to TRBD2 (7 bases). Trimming removed 5 bases from V and 0 bases from J, with 21 bases in between. This CDR3 is built from 18 residues. From germline, CDR1 is MNHEY and CDR2 SMNVEV (reference sequence). CDR3 loop: CASSPQGVGGGSTDTQYF. The CDR3 region has the DNA TGTGCCAGCAGTCCACAGGGTGTGGGAGGGGGTAGCACAGATACGCAGTATTTT.

The rearrangement uses TRBV15 and TRBJ2-5; D is perhaps TRBD1 (6 bases). The CDR3 totals 16 residues. Trimming stripped 0 bases from V and 2 bases from J, with 13 bases between. Looked up from germline, CDR1 is LNHNV and CDR2 is YYDKDF (reference sequence). CDR3 sequence (DNA): TGTGCCACCAGCAGAGATCGTGGCAGGGGTCAAGAGACCCAGTACTTC. Translating it yields CATSRDRGRGQETQYF.

This rearrangement joins TRBV4-2 to TRBJ1-2; 11 bases are shared with TRBD1. There are 14 residues in the CDR3. Germline CDR1 reads LGHNA; CDR2 reads YNFKEQ. V dropped 6 bases and J dropped 7; count of bases not matched to a gene: 7. This CDR3 reads CASRPGQGAGGYTF. DNA for the CDR3: TGTGCCAGCAGACCCGGACAGGGGGCGGGTGGCTACACCTTC.

V and J are TRBV5-6 and TRBJ2-1; 7 bases align to TRBD2. The V gene's germline CDR1 is SGHDT and CDR2 YYEEEE. After removal of 4 bases from V and 4 bases from J, the junction contained 11 bases not matched to a gene. The CDR3 totals 16 residues. DNA of the CDR3: TGTGCCAGCAGCCCGACGTGGAGCGGGGCTTACAATGAGCAGTTCTTC. Encoded protein: CASSPTWSGAYNEQFF.

Turning to this clone: A far larger clone is one base from this, pointing to a likely read error. The chain uses TRBV5-1 and TRBJ1-2; 9 nucleotides line up with TRBD1. Trimming at V came to 3 bases and at J to 0 bases, leaving 3 bases not matched to a gene. CDR3 length: 15 residues. Germline lookup yields CDR1 SGHRS and CDR2 YFSETQ. The CDR3 region has the DNA TGCGCCAGCAGCTGTGGGACAGGGACTAACTATGGCTACACCTTC. Its translation is CASSCGTGTNYGYTF.

V is TRBV5-4 and J is TRBJ1-2; D ambiguous. Per germline, CDR1 SGHNT and CDR2 YYREEE (reference sequence). The ends were cut back, 0 bases at V and 0 bases at J, with 6 bases in the middle. The CDR3 totals 14 residues. The chain's CDR3 is CASSLAPSNYGYTF. In nucleotides, the CDR3 is TGTGCCAGCAGCTTGGCTCCATCTAACTATGGCTACACCTTC. Combining the CDR3 with reference TRBV5-4 and TRBJ1-2 gives the whole variable domain ETGVTQSPTHLIKTRGQQVTLRCSSQSGHNTVSWYQQALGQGPQFIFQYYREEENGRGNFPPRFSGLQFPNYSSELNVNALELDDSALYLCASSLAPSNYGYTFGSGTRLTVV.

This sequence joins TRBV27 and TRBJ2-6; no definite D call. V was pared by 8 bases and J by 0 bases, with 5 bases between. The CDR3 length is 13 residues. CDR1 and CDR2 from the germline V gene are MNHEY and SMNVEV (reference sequence). CDR3 in DNA: TGTGCCAGCCGACTCTCTGGGGCCAACGTCCTGACTTTC. The encoded protein is CASRLSGANVLTF.

Concerning this clone itself: One end of the junction is discordant with germline, which a read error may explain. The chain joins TRBV11-2 to TRBJ1-1; TRBD1 matches at 9 bases. Germline lookup yields CDR1 SGHAT and CDR2 FQNNGV. The CDR3 contains 16 residues. In DNA, the CDR3 is TGTGCCAGCAGATTAGGGGGGACAGGGATCAACACTGAAGCTTTCTTT. Protein sequence: CASRLGGTGINTEAFF. Filled out from reference TRBV11-2 and TRBJ1-1, the complete variable domain reads EAGVAQSPRYKIIEKRQSVAFWCNPISGHATLYWYQQILGQGPKLLIQFQNNGVVDDSQLPKDRFSAERLKGVDSTLKIQPAKLEDSAVYLCASRLGGTGINTEAFFGQGTRLTVV.

The chain carries TRBV11-3 and TRBJ2-7; D is perhaps TRBD2 (5 bases). The V gene's germline CDR1 is SGHNT and CDR2 YENEEA. Trimming shortened V by 5 bases and J by 9 bases, and 17 bases separated the two germline ends. This CDR3 region has 13 residues. The CDR3: CASSVGGRGLQYF. The CDR3 DNA is TGTGCCAGCAGCGTAGGCGGACGGGGTTTGCAGTACTTC. Combining the CDR3 with reference TRBV11-3 and TRBJ2-7 gives the whole variable domain EAGVVQSPRYKIIEKKQPVAFWCNPISGHNTLYWYLQNLGQGPELLIRYENEEAVDDSQLPKDRFSAERLKGVDSTLKIQPAELGDSAVYLCASSVGGRGLQYFGPGTRLTVT.

The chain employs TRBV20-1 and TRBJ2-7; D is uncertain. The germline CDR1 and CDR2 sequences are DFQATT and SNEGSKA (reference sequence). V dropped 4 bases and J dropped 7 bases, with 8 bases sitting between them. CDR3 length: 10 amino acids. This chain's CDR3 is CSANLLEQYF. CDR3 bases: TGCAGTGCTAATTTACTAGAGCAGTACTTC.